These 32 T cell receptor beta chains were all obtained from the same sample, sequenced in a study of T-cell reconstitution after alpha-beta-depleted transplantation in children listed by TCRdb under 2016. Library preparation employed PCR. The data were produced on an Illumina HiSeq 2500. TCR libraries were prepared with molecular barcoding, using unique molecular identifiers to normalize TCRbeta repertoire quantification. TCRdb passed the public sequencing reads through fastp at Q25 and MiXCR, retaining productive beta sequences. Rows with a matching CDR3 protein are joined into one entry that keeps the most common DNA and genes. The sample yields about 640,000 distinct CDR3 sequences; 16% were counted once. The ten largest clones add up to approximately 1% of the sample. This specimen was PBMCs from the stem cell graft donor, taken from the stem cell graft. These receptors were obtained from a human donor who donated a stem cell graft to a child with acute myeloid leukemia.

This clonotype appeared many times. The rearrangement links TRBV4-3 to TRBJ2-2, with D perhaps given as TRBD1 or TRBD2 (6 bases each). This CDR3 spans 14 amino acids. Per germline, CDR1 LGHNA and CDR2 YSLEER. V was pared by 0 bases and J by 7 bases, with 9 bases between. The CDR3 DNA is TGCGCCAGCAGCCAAGACAGGGGAGGCGGGGAGCTGTTTTTT. It codes for CASSQDRGGGELFF.

This clonotype appeared a few times. The J gene is TRBJ1-4, the V gene TRBV6-1, with D unclear. Germline V gene data show CDR1 as MNHNS and CDR2 as SASEGT. The CDR3 is made up of 14 amino acids. V lost 10 bases to trimming and J lost 6 bases, with 18 bases between them. CDR3 loop: CATLEVGSDEKLFF. The CDR3 bases are TGTGCCACCCTTGAGGTCGGGAGTGATGAAAAACTGTTTTTT.

The chain joins TRBV10-3 to TRBJ2-7, with TRBD1 identical over 8 bases. The germline CDR1 and CDR2 sequences are ENHRY and SYGVKD. V shed 2 bases and J 0 bases; nucleotides not matched to a gene: 0. The CDR3 spans 14 residues. The CDR3 region is CAISEDRGSYEQYF. In DNA form, the CDR3 reads TGTGCCATCAGTGAGGACAGGGGCTCCTACGAGCAGTACTTC.

This clonotype was picked up many times. V and J are TRBV20-1 and TRBJ1-4; D remains unclear. The CDR3 length is 14 residues. CDR1 is DFQATT and CDR2 is SNEGSKA in the germline V gene (reference sequence). V was trimmed by 6 bases and J by 8 bases, leaving 19 bases between them. The CDR3 region has the DNA TGCAGTGCCTTATCCCAGCTAACGAGGGAAAAACTGTTTTTT. This encodes CSALSQLTREKLFF.

Only a few counts were recorded for this clonotype. This sequence joins TRBV4-3 and TRBJ1-1; D remains unclear. Trimming pared 0 bases from V and 7 bases from J, leaving 12 bases between. From germline, CDR1 is LGHNA and CDR2 YSLEER. This CDR3 has 14 residues. CDR3 sequence (DNA): TGCGCCAGCAGCCAAGAATGGGGATCTCATGAAGCTTTCTTT. Its protein is CASSQEWGSHEAFF.

This clonotype turned up a few times. The J gene is TRBJ2-1, the V gene TRBV6-5, with 8 bases identical to TRBD2. V shed 6 bases, J shed 6 bases, and the junction held 4 bases outside the gene matches. This CDR3 region has 13 residues. The germline V gene encodes CDR1 MNHEY and CDR2 SVGAGI. CDR3 in DNA: TGTGCCAGCAGGGCGGGGGGAGGCAATGAGCAGTTCTTC. Protein product: CASRAGGGNEQFF.

Turning to this clonotype: This may come from a read error, since a much larger clone is one base off. The genes are TRBV29-1 and TRBJ2-3; D not certain. V lost 2 bases, J lost 4 bases, and 10 bases lay in between. Germline CDR1 and CDR2: SQVTM and ANQGSEA. This CDR3 has 13 residues. The CDR3 bases are TGCAGCGTTGAACATCTCGGAGCAGATACGCAGTATTTT. It encodes CSVEHLGADTQYF.

V and J are TRBV5-8 and TRBJ2-3; tentatively, D is TRBD2 (6 bases). Germline loops: CDR1 SGHTS, CDR2 YDEGEE. Trimming removed 5 bases from V and 3 bases from J, with 16 bases in between. The CDR3 extends over 15 amino acids. This CDR3 is CASSTGVAATDTQYF. The CDR3 DNA sequence: TGTGCCAGCAGTACTGGGGTAGCGGCGACAGATACGCAGTATTTT.

In its sample, this clonotype was seen many times. The V gene is TRBV20-1, the J gene TRBJ2-3; D remains ambiguous. The CDR3 is made up of 14 amino acids. Germline CDR1 and CDR2: DFQATT and SNEGSKA (reference sequence). V gave up 1 base and J gave up 0 bases, with 8 bases separating them. The CDR3 reads CSARGRESTDTQYF. Here the CDR3 DNA reads TGCAGTGCTAGAGGCCGCGAGAGCACAGATACGCAGTATTTT.

This clonotype was counted many times. This chain joins TRBV29-1 and TRBJ1-2, with TRBD1 identical over 7 bases. This CDR3 region has 12 residues. J lost 7 bases, V lost 0 bases, and 2 bases had no gene match. Germline V gene sequence: CDR1 SQVTM, CDR2 ANQGSEA. CDR3 protein: CSVEDRGAGYTF. The CDR3 DNA is TGCAGCGTTGAAGACAGGGGGGCTGGCTACACCTTC.

This clonotype was seen a handful of times. The genes are TRBV19 and TRBJ1-6; D not resolved. The CDR3 length is 12 residues. V was shortened by 5 bases and J by 8 bases, with 7 bases between the two germline ends. Germline lookup yields CDR1 LNHDA and CDR2 SQIVND (reference sequence). The CDR3 DNA follows: TGTGCCAGTAGTGTGTTGGATTCACCCCTCCACTTT. Amino acids: CASSVLDSPLHF.

This clonotype appeared a few times. V is TRBV6-1 and J is TRBJ1-5; D gene unclear. From germline, CDR1 is MNHNS and CDR2 SASEGT. V lost 3 bases and J lost 9, with 12 bases in between. CDR3 length: 13 amino acids. The CDR3 nucleotides read TGTGCCAGCAGTGAGGGCGGTGGTTGGCCCCAGCATTTT. It codes for CASSEGGGWPQHF.

This sequence joins TRBV7-2 and TRBJ1-2, with no clear D. The CDR3 contains 14 residues. The ends were cut back, 2 bases at V and 0 bases at J, with 7 bases in the middle. The germline gives CDR1 SGHTA, CDR2 FQGNSA. The DNA for the CDR3 is TGTGCCAGCAGCTTATTCCGCTCTAACTATGGCTACACCTTC. It codes for CASSLFRSNYGYTF.

This chain connects TRBV24-1 to TRBJ2-2; D is perhaps TRBD1 (6 bases). V lost 9 bases and J lost 1, with 14 bases in between. Germline CDR1 is KGHDR and CDR2 is SFDVKD. This CDR3 spans 15 amino acids. The CDR3 DNA sequence: TGTGCCACCGGGGGAACAGGGATGAACACCGGGGAGCTGTTTTTT. Translation: CATGGTGMNTGELFF.

This clonotype has just a few counts. J is TRBJ2-3 and V is TRBV7-3, with 7 bases fitting TRBD2. This CDR3 contains 15 residues. The V segment lost 5 bases and the J segment 1 base; nucleotides outside the gene matches: 6. Germline V gives CDR1 SGHTA, CDR2 FQGTGA. Written as DNA, the CDR3 is TGTGCCAGCAGCAAACAGCGGGGCCGCACAGATACGCAGTATTTT. This sequence encodes CASSKQRGRTDTQYF. Full variable domain (rest looked up from reference TRBV7-3 and TRBJ2-3): GAGVSQTPSNKVTEKGKYVELRCDPISGHTALYWYRQSLGQGPEFLIYFQGTGAADDSGLPNDRFFAVRPEGSVSTLKIQRTERGDSAVYLCASSKQRGRTDTQYFGPGTRLTVL.

This clonotype showed up many times. The CDR3 loop reads CASKGNTDTQYF. The CDR3 DNA follows: TGTGCCAGCAAAGGGAATACAGATACGCAGTATTTT. This sequence joins TRBV9 and TRBJ2-3; D remains ambiguous. The V end was cut by 6 bases, the J end by 3 bases, with 8 bases between. Germline V lookup: CDR1 SGDLS, CDR2 YYNGEE. The CDR3 covers 12 residues.

The chain joins TRBV20-1 to TRBJ2-4; D remains ambiguous. Per the germline V gene, CDR1 is DFQATT and CDR2 is SNEGSKA (reference sequence). Trimming removed 5 bases from V and 4 bases from J, with 12 bases in between. The CDR3 spans 13 residues. The CDR3 sequence is CSAPVPTKNIQYF. As DNA, the CDR3 is TGCAGTGCTCCGGTCCCCACGAAAAACATTCAGTACTTC.

This clonotype has more than one count but fewer than ten. The V call is TRBV12-3 or TRBV12-4, the J call TRBJ1-1; D gene uncertain. V lost 6 bases, J lost 10 bases, and 15 bases lay in between. CDR3 length equals 12 residues. The CDR3 DNA reads TGTGCCAGCAGCCCGGGTCCCAGTGGAGCTTTCTTT. Protein sequence: CASSPGPSGAFF.

The genes are TRBV2 and TRBJ2-5, with a tentative D call TRBD2 (5 bases). CDR1 and CDR2 (germline): SNHLY, FYNNEI. The CDR3 extends over 14 amino acids. V was shortened by 8 bases and J by 1 base, with 14 bases between the two germline ends. CDR3 residues: CASVVSGVQETQYF. CDR3 DNA sequence: TGTGCCAGCGTAGTCAGCGGCGTCCAAGAGACCCAGTACTTC.

The chain joins TRBV20-1 to TRBJ1-5; D gene uncertain. This CDR3 is 14 amino acids long. The V and J ends lost 6 bases and 3 bases respectively, with 15 bases between them. Looked up from germline, CDR1 is DFQATT and CDR2 is SNEGSKA (reference sequence). In DNA form, the CDR3 reads TGCAGTGCGAGTTCCGACACGAACAATCAGCCCCAGCATTTT. Protein product: CSASSDTNNQPQHF.

This sequence joins TRBV10-3 and TRBJ1-1; 8 bases are shared with TRBD1. Trimming cost V 6 bases and J 11 bases; bases outside gene matches: 11. This CDR3 is built from 13 residues. From germline, CDR1 is ENHRY and CDR2 SYGVKD. This CDR3 is CAISPGTGLPAFF. The CDR3 DNA sequence: TGTGCCATCAGCCCCGGGACAGGCCTGCCGGCTTTCTTT.

This clonotype has only a few counts. V usage is TRBV20-1 and J usage is TRBJ2-7, with D possibly matching TRBD1 (5 bases). This CDR3 is 12 amino acids long. CDR1 DFQATT and CDR2 SNEGSKA come from the germline V gene (reference sequence). V was trimmed by 0 bases and J by 4 bases, leaving 7 bases between them. The CDR3 region is CSARDRQYEQYF. DNA for the CDR3: TGCAGTGCTAGAGACCGACAGTACGAGCAGTACTTC.

In its sample, this clonotype was seen a few times. The chain uses TRBV7-9 and TRBJ1-5, with 7 nucleotides matching TRBD1. V trimming: 0 bases; J trimming: 8 bases; junction bases outside the gene matches: 4. Germline V gene sequence: CDR1 SEHNR, CDR2 FQNEAQ (reference sequence). The CDR3 loop spans 14 amino acids. The CDR3 DNA reads TGTGCCAGCAGCTTAGCAGGGGGCTTGGAGCCCCAGCATTTT. Its translation: CASSLAGGLEPQHF.

This clonotype was seen repeatedly, ten times or more. V gene TRBV10-3 combines with J gene TRBJ1-1; no definite D call. The V end was cut by 10 bases, the J end by 3 bases, with 15 bases between. Germline CDR1 and CDR2: ENHRY and SYGVKD. This CDR3 region has 13 residues. CDR3: CATNRREDTEAFF. DNA for the CDR3: TGTGCCACAAACCGGAGGGAGGACACTGAAGCTTTCTTT.

In this sample, this clonotype turned up once. The chain recombines TRBV20-1 with TRBJ1-1; D gene ambiguous. Trimming left V 1 base short and J 4 bases short, with 22 bases between. Germline lookup yields CDR1 DFQATT and CDR2 SNEGSKA (reference sequence). The CDR3 covers 17 residues. The CDR3 here is CSARGRPGRGTVTEAFF. The CDR3 DNA is TGCAGTGCTAGAGGGCGGCCGGGTCGGGGTACAGTCACTGAAGCTTTCTTT.

The V and J genes are TRBV20-1 and TRBJ2-1; 7 nucleotides align to TRBD1. The germline CDR1 and CDR2 sequences are DFQATT and SNEGSKA (reference sequence). CDR3 size: 13 residues. CDR3 sequence reads: CSTDRVDYNEQFF. DNA of the CDR3: TGCAGCACTGACAGGGTGGATTACAATGAGCAGTTCTTC.

The V call is TRBV4-3, the J call TRBJ2-1, with D possibly matching TRBD1 (6 bases). CDR3 size: 15 residues. Germline lookup yields CDR1 LGHNA and CDR2 YSLEER. Trimming left V 0 bases short and J 9 bases short, with 15 bases between. The CDR3 spells CASSQDQGRGGEQFF. CDR3 bases: TGCGCCAGCAGCCAAGATCAGGGAAGAGGGGGTGAGCAGTTCTTC.

Of note for this clonotype: Relative to the germline gene, one junction end is altered; a read error may explain this. The J gene is TRBJ1-5, the V gene TRBV5-1, with 7 bases fitting TRBD1. The germline V gene encodes CDR1 SGHRS and CDR2 YFSETQ. The CDR3 has 15 residues. The CDR3 is CASRPTGDSTQPQHF. The DNA for the CDR3 is TGCGCCAGCAGACCAACAGGGGATAGCACTCAGCCCCAGCATTTT.

In its sample, this clonotype was seen many times. This chain uses TRBV5-5 with TRBJ2-1; 7 bases agree with TRBD1. Trimming at V came to 9 bases and at J to 6 bases, leaving 12 bases not matched to a gene. Germline CDR1 and CDR2: SGHKS and YYEKEE (reference sequence). The CDR3 contains 14 residues. This CDR3 is CAIGVGTGVNEQFF. CDR3 DNA: TGTGCCATCGGTGTCGGTACAGGGGTCAATGAGCAGTTCTTC.

This clonotype was counted many times. The V and J genes are TRBV5-1 and TRBJ2-1, with 9 bases aligning to TRBD1. CDR3 size: 13 residues. The V gene's germline CDR1 is SGHRS and CDR2 YFSETQ. The J segment lost 9 bases and the V segment lost 2 bases, leaving 3 bases of the junction unmatched. Here the CDR3 reads CASSLATGGEQFF. CDR3 nucleotides: TGCGCCAGCAGCTTAGCGACAGGGGGTGAGCAGTTCTTC. The full variable domain, in which reference TRBV5-1 and TRBJ2-1 provide the parts outside the CDR3, is KAGVTQTPRYLIKTRGQQVTLSCSPISGHRSVSWYQQTPGQGLQFLFEYFSETQRNKGNFPGRFSGRQFSNSRSEMNVSTLELGDSALYLCASSLATGGEQFFGPGTRLTVL.

At least ten counts were recorded for this clonotype. The chain is built from TRBV20-1 and TRBJ2-7, with D possibly matching TRBD2 (7 bases). This CDR3 is built from 15 residues. The V and J ends lost 5 bases and 4 bases respectively, with 21 bases between them. Germline CDR1 reads DFQATT; CDR2 reads SNEGSKA (reference sequence). CDR3 in DNA: TGCAGTGCTTGGGCCGGCGGCGGGGGCTCATACGAGCAGTACTTC. Protein sequence: CSAWAGGGGSYEQYF.

The chain employs TRBV6-5 and TRBJ2-7; D gene uncertain. This CDR3 spans 14 amino acids. CDR1 is MNHEY, CDR2 SVGAGI, per germline. V was cut by 0 bases and J by 5 bases, with 11 bases left in between. This CDR3 reads CASSYSRLLDEQYF. The CDR3 DNA is TGTGCCAGCAGTTACTCGAGGCTCCTGGACGAGCAGTACTTC.